This is a list of T cell receptor beta chains from one sample in a study of T cell clusters in autoimmune cytopenias. One entry per CDR3 protein, without DNA, is what TCRdb gives after re-calling the multiplex PCR reads. With around 10,000 distinct CDR3 sequences in the sample, the ten largest clones hold roughly 20%. These sequences were also reported in another study, on T cell repertoires in aging, cancer and after chemotherapy.

What was sequenced was peripheral blood. These receptor sequences come from a human donor in good health. CDR3s include the opening cysteine and the closing phenylalanine or tryptophan. Clone size, where shown, is once, few, many, or a class for clones that have expanded.

v_gene	j_gene	len	abundance	CDR3aa
TRBV18	TRBJ2-1	16	medium-sized	CASSHLRDIGLDEQFF
TRBV6-6	TRBJ2-5	14	medium-sized	CASSSHGSPETQYF
TRBV7-2	TRBJ2-3	13	-	CASSLEFGDTQYF
TRBV30	TRBJ2-5	13	-	CAWSRQGAETQYF
TRBV19	TRBJ1-6	13	-	CASSLGGNSPLHF
TRBV13	TRBJ2-7	15	-	CASSPQKRGTYEQYF
TRBV30	TRBJ1-4	13	-	CAWESPGREKLFF
TRBV18	TRBJ1-1	17	-	CASSRDRVRGLNTEAFF
TRBV12-3/TRBV12-4	TRBJ2-2	14	medium-sized	CASRSGVDTGELFF
TRBV5-4	TRBJ1-2	14	-	CASSGGQGIYGYTF
TRBV27	TRBJ1-1	15	-	CASSLYGGMGTEAFF
TRBV6-1	TRBJ2-1	17	-	CASSVRTSGRTYNEQFF
TRBV18	TRBJ2-7	15	-	CASSQGFGFEYEQYF
TRBV2	TRBJ1-2	14	-	CASSGSGTEYGYTF
TRBV18	TRBJ2-6	17	medium-sized	CASSPLTGRSGANVLTF
TRBV6-1	TRBJ2-1	14	-	CASKGLADYNEQFF
TRBV11-1	TRBJ2-6	16	medium-sized	CASTPRGASGANVLTF
TRBV20-1	TRBJ2-4	15	-	CSARDPQKAKNIQYF
TRBV6-2/TRBV6-3	TRBJ2-7	15	-	CASGGPTAGGYEQYF
TRBV7-2	TRBJ1-5	18	-	CASSLESGAGWSNQPQHF
TRBV7-2	TRBJ2-2	14	-	CASSLDRLDGELFF
TRBV6-5	TRBJ2-7	13	-	CASRSSGNYEQYF
TRBV30	TRBJ2-5	11	-	CAWRNTGEQFF
TRBV19	TRBJ2-2	15	medium-sized	CASSIPGHATGELFF
TRBV4-3	TRBJ2-1	15	-	CASSQTSGRLSEQFF
TRBV7-2	TRBJ2-1	15	-	CASSSQRGDYNEQFF
TRBV18	TRBJ2-5	14	-	CASSPQGIQETQYF
TRBV6-4	TRBJ2-2	13	-	CASSDGDTGELFF
TRBV5-1	TRBJ1-3	15	-	CASSSSYRDGNTIYF
TRBV6-2/TRBV6-3	TRBJ2-2	12	-	CASSHPAGELFF
TRBV6-5	TRBJ2-2	14	-	CASSLQGASGELFF
TRBV13	TRBJ2-4	13	-	CASSGGQGDIQYF
TRBV20-1	TRBJ1-3	16	-	CSARVSGGRSGNTIYF
TRBV7-9	TRBJ2-7	12	-	CASSSSGYEQYF
TRBV4-3	TRBJ2-7	15	-	CASSQGGQNNYEQYF
TRBV27	TRBJ1-1	16	-	CASWEGGASLNTEAFF
TRBV20-1	TRBJ2-6	17	-	CSASTGLGISGANVLTF
TRBV10-3	TRBJ1-4	15	-	CAISAGGQPNEKLFF
TRBV18	TRBJ1-5	15	-	CASSPEENSNQPQHF
TRBV27	TRBJ2-1	15	-	CASSLKSVRYNEQFF
TRBV7-2	TRBJ1-6	15	-	CASSSQGGGSIPLHF
TRBV7-9	TRBJ2-5	18	-	CASSLRESASGSGETQYF
TRBV6-1	TRBJ2-7	15	-	CASSEGLEGPYEQYF
TRBV30	TRBJ1-4	16	medium-sized	CAWSLGDGTLREKLFF
TRBV7-3	TRBJ2-6	17	-	CASSSLGLKSGANVLTF
TRBV6-6	TRBJ2-2	14	-	CASTTGLRTGELFF
TRBV14	TRBJ1-2	14	-	CASSQLIQNYGYTF
TRBV11-1	TRBJ2-1	15	-	CASTFAGIAGNEQFF
TRBV5-1	TRBJ2-1	16	-	CASTRASGSSYNEQFF
TRBV5-6	TRBJ1-6	15	-	CASTPGRGRDSPLHF
TRBV6-2/TRBV6-3	TRBJ2-6	15	-	CASSYGLSGANVLTF
TRBV6-2/TRBV6-3	TRBJ1-1	14	-	CASKPPYMNTEAFF